A single sample is the source of the 3 T cell receptor beta chains below, sequenced in a study of control samples from healthy donors and cancer patients. The data were produced by immunoSEQ multiplex PCR, yet TCRdb's version contains in-frame clones alone and is incomplete. The data contain around 150,000 clones, almost 90% of them singletons. Sequences were obtained from blood. The receptors originated from a man aged 18 to 29 in good health.

This clone occurred once. The V call is TRBV5-1, the J call TRBJ1-1, with D tentatively TRBD1 (5 bases). Germline CDR1 SGHRS, CDR2 YFSETQ. The V gene lost 1 base and the J gene lost 1 base, with 11 bases spanning the gap. This CDR3 has 15 residues. This CDR3 is CASSLMDTRNTEAFF. CDR3 nucleotides: TGCGCCAGCAGCTTGATGGACACGAGGAACACTGAAGCTTTCTTT.

CDR3 in amino acids: CASSSRIYGYTF. The CDR3 region has the DNA TGTGCCAGTAGTTCACGGATCTATGGCTACACCTTC. The chain has TRBV19 and TRBJ1-2; D remains unclear. The CDR3 spans 12 residues. CDR1 is LNHDA and CDR2 is SQIVND in the germline V gene (reference sequence). Trimming pared 5 bases from V and 4 bases from J, leaving 8 bases between. The whole variable domain, filled in from reference TRBV19 and TRBJ1-2, reads DGGITQSPKYLFRKEGQNVTLSCEQNLNHDAMYWYRQDPGQGLRLIYYSQIVNDFQKGDIAEGYSVSREKKESFPLTVTSAQKNPTAFYLCASSSRIYGYTFGSGTRLTVV.

This clone was detected only once. The chain couples TRBV7-8 to TRBJ1-2; 8 positions agree with TRBD1. The J segment lost 5 bases and the V segment lost 2 bases, leaving 7 bases of the junction unmatched. Germline values: CDR1 SGHVS, CDR2 FQNEAQ. The CDR3 is 15 residues long. Here the CDR3 DNA reads TGTGCCAGCAGCTTATCGACAGGGGTGGAGTATGGCTACACCTTC. This codes for CASSLSTGVEYGYTF.